Given below is one TCR beta chain in context. TCR beta VDJ and CDR3 profiles were obtained from a genomic DNA template. TCRdb re-analysed the reads in MiXCR, keeping a single row per CDR3 protein. The sample shows around 430,000 distinct CDR3 sequences, about a third of them seen only once. Only patients with CD8+CD57+ cell expansion on flow cytometry were chosen for sequencing. This sample is drawn from a study of CD8+CD57+ T cells in acquired aplastic anemia. V lost 6 bases, J lost 1 base, and 7 bases stayed unmatched. CDR3 length equals 18 residues. Sequenced: sorted CD4+, CD8+, or CD8+CD57+ T cells (not recorded which) from PBMCs. The V call is TRBV12-3 or TRBV12-4, the J call TRBJ2-2; 14 bases match TRBD2. The sequence was collected from a human donor with aplastic anemia. The CDR3 spells CASRYRLAGGRNTGELFF. The CDR3 DNA is TGTGCCAGCAGATATCGACTAGCGGGGGGGCGGAACACCGGGGAGCTGTTTTTT.